This T cell receptor beta chain was profiled in a study of blood T cell repertoires in COVID-19. In the study overall: Sites in the United States, Italy and Spain provided acute and convalescent COVID-19 samples.

Seattle cases were enrolled at active infection and followed longitudinally. This clone was observed once. TCRdb's table, derived via immunoSEQ multiplex PCR, lists solely in-frame clones and lacks some. Among 210,000 or so clones listed, over 75% were seen once. The CDR3 spans 14 residues. Germline V CDR1 and CDR2: SGHVS, FQNEAQ. V lost 1 base and J lost 5, with 11 bases in between. Sequenced: peripheral blood. This receptor was taken from a man aged 50 or older with COVID-19, enrolled during active disease. J is TRBJ2-5 and V is TRBV7-8, with D maybe TRBD1 (6 bases). CDR3 in amino acids: CASSLVRGGETQYF. CDR3 sequence (DNA): TGTGCCAGCAGCTTAGTCAGGGGTGGTGAGACCCAGTACTTC.